These T cell receptor beta chains were read from a single sample in a study of cytomegalovirus exposure and HLA in healthy donors. The assay was immunoSEQ multiplex PCR, and TCRdb's table has in-frame clones only and misses some. This table holds approximately 81,000 clones, 77% found once. The sample comprised PBMCs. These receptors originate from a man aged 50 or older in good health and CMV-seropositive. Both conserved end residues are part of each CDR3. D genes are given only for firm matches. Clone size appears in some rows only: once, few, many, or a class for an expanded clone.

len,j_gene,abundance,v_gene,d_gene,CDR3nt,CDR3aa
14,TRBJ1-2,-,TRBV15,TRBD1,TGTGCCACCAGCCCCCGACAGGGGTACTATGGCTACACCTTC,CATSPRQGYYGYTF
14,TRBJ2-5,-,TRBV7-2,TRBD2,TGTGCCAGCAGCCCACCCCCGGGGGGAGAGACCCAGTACTTC,CASSPPPGGETQYF
15,TRBJ2-4,-,TRBV30,TRBD1,TGTGCCTGGAGTACCAAAACAGGGGGCGGAAACATTCAGTACTTC,CAWSTKTGGGNIQYF
16,TRBJ1-5,-,TRBV5-1,-,TGCGCCAGCAGCACTCTCCCCTCGGGTAGCAATCAGCCCCAGCATTTT,CASSTLPSGSNQPQHF
13,TRBJ2-7,-,TRBV6-1,-,TGTGCCAGCAGTGACCAATCCCACTACGAGCAGTACTTC,CASSDQSHYEQYF
13,TRBJ2-3,-,TRBV10-2,-,TGCGCCAGCAGTGAGAGGCGGACAGATACGCAGTATTTT,CASSERRTDTQYF
16,TRBJ2-7,-,TRBV5-4,-,TGTGCCAGCAGCCTAGGGAGTGGAGTGAGCCCCTACGAGCAGTACTTC,CASSLGSGVSPYEQYF
13,TRBJ1-2,-,TRBV7-2,-,TGTGCCAGCAGCTTATTAGTCGGCTATGGCTACACCTTC,CASSLLVGYGYTF
15,TRBJ2-7,-,TRBV13,TRBD2,TGTGCCAGCAGCCGAACTAGCGGGAGCTCCTACGAGCAGTACTTC,CASSRTSGSSYEQYF
18,TRBJ2-7,medium-sized,TRBV11-1,-,TGTGCCAGCAGCCCCACGTGGAGGGATCTCCCGGCAAACTACGAGCAGTACTTC,CASSPTWRDLPANYEQYF
16,TRBJ1-2,-,TRBV5-4,TRBD1,TGTGCCAGCAGCTTGCGGGGTCAAGGGGGCTCCGGTGGCTACACCTTC,CASSLRGQGGSGGYTF
14,TRBJ1-2,few,TRBV6-5,-,TGTGCCAGCAGACAAGGGGGACAAGTCTATGGCTACACCTTC,CASRQGGQVYGYTF
12,TRBJ2-3,-,TRBV19,TRBD2,TGTGCCAGTGGGGCTAGCGGGGGTACGCAGTATTTT,CASGASGGTQYF
15,TRBJ2-7,-,TRBV5-4,TRBD2,TGTGCCAGCAGTTCTGGGACTAGCGTCTCCTACGAGCAGTACTTC,CASSSGTSVSYEQYF
15,TRBJ2-5,few,TRBV6-1,TRBD2,TGTGCCAGCAGTGGGCCTAGCGGGAACCAAGAGACCCAGTACTTC,CASSGPSGNQETQYF
16,TRBJ2-3,-,TRBV7-2,-,TGTGCCAGCAGCTTAGATGTGGCGGTACGCACAGATACGCAGTATTTT,CASSLDVAVRTDTQYF
17,TRBJ2-5,-,TRBV27,-,TGTGCCAGCAGTTTAGTGTTGGGGACTCCCCGGCAGGGGGCCCAGTACTTC,CASSLVLGTPRQGAQYF
18,TRBJ2-2,-,TRBV27,-,TGTGCCAGCAGTCTCCGGGAACAGGGAGTTTTTTTGACCGGGGAGCTGTTTTTT,CASSLREQGVFLTGELFF
13,TRBJ2-5,-,TRBV12-5,TRBD2,TGTGCTAGTGGTCCCGGACTAGTTGAGACCCAGTACTTC,CASGPGLVETQYF
16,TRBJ1-1,-,TRBV10-3,TRBD1,TGTGCCATCAGTGACCCCCGGGACAGTGTGAACACTGAAGCTTTCTTT,CAISDPRDSVNTEAFF
13,TRBJ2-5,-,TRBV12-5,-,TGTGCTAGTGGTTTGATTGGGGGGGAGACCCAGTACTTC,CASGLIGGETQYF
16,TRBJ2-3,-,TRBV10-3,TRBD2,TGTGCCACCCGTCAGGGACTAGCGGGAGGCCAAGATACGCAGTATTTT,CATRQGLAGGQDTQYF
17,TRBJ1-2,-,TRBV7-2,TRBD1,TGTGCCAGCAGCTCCATGCTCCAGGGGGCTGTGGGCTATGGCTACACCTTC,CASSSMLQGAVGYGYTF
15,TRBJ1-3,-,TRBV6-5,TRBD1,TGTGCCAGCAGTTACTCGACAGGGGGTGGAAACACCATATATTTT,CASSYSTGGGNTIYF
15,TRBJ1-2,few,TRBV27,TRBD1,TGTGCCAGCAGTCCACAGGGGCTGGGAAACTATGGCTACACCTTC,CASSPQGLGNYGYTF
15,TRBJ2-1,few,TRBV12-5,-,TGTGCTAGTGGTTTGGTACGGGGGGCCGGTAACGAGCAGTTCTTC,CASGLVRGAGNEQFF
15,TRBJ2-1,-,TRBV5-1,-,TGCGCCAGCAGCTTGGGTGAACTCTCCTACAATGAGCAGTTCTTC,CASSLGELSYNEQFF
16,TRBJ1-2,-,TRBV5-1,-,TGCGCCAGCAGCTTGGATCTTGGAGGGTTGAACTATGGCTACACCTTC,CASSLDLGGLNYGYTF
17,TRBJ2-6,-,TRBV19,TRBD1,TGTGCCAGTAGTCTCGGGACAGGGCTACCTGGGGCCAACGTCCTGACTTTC,CASSLGTGLPGANVLTF
15,TRBJ2-5,-,TRBV5-1,TRBD1,TGCGCCAGCAAGGAAAGACAGGGCTACCAAGAGACCCAGTACTTC,CASKERQGYQETQYF
13,TRBJ1-5,-,TRBV12-5,-,TGTGCTAGTGGTCGCGGGGATTCTCAGCCCCAGCATTTT,CASGRGDSQPQHF
13,TRBJ1-6,-,TRBV7-2,-,TGTGCCAGCAGCCGACAGATCGATTCACCCCTCCACTTT,CASSRQIDSPLHF
15,TRBJ2-1,-,TRBV6-1,TRBD2,TGTGCCAGCAGTGACGGGAGGTCTTCCTACAATGAGCAGTTCTTC,CASSDGRSSYNEQFF
15,TRBJ2-1,once,TRBV7-2,TRBD2,TGTGCCAGCAGCGCAGGACTAGCGGGAAACAATGAGCAGTTCTTC,CASSAGLAGNNEQFF
17,TRBJ2-1,-,TRBV4-1,-,TGCGCCAGCAGCCAAGATCTCGGAGACAGCTCCTACAATGAGCAGTTCTTC,CASSQDLGDSSYNEQFF
13,TRBJ1-6,-,TRBV30,-,TGTGCCTGGAGCGGAGTAACCTATTCACCCCTCCACTTT,CAWSGVTYSPLHF
16,TRBJ2-3,-,TRBV14,TRBD2,TGTGCCAGCAGCCGAGGGACTAGCGGGAGGACAGATACGCAGTATTTT,CASSRGTSGRTDTQYF
15,TRBJ1-6,-,TRBV27,TRBD1,TGTGCCAGCAGTTTAGCGACAGGGGGGACTTCACCCCTCCACTTT,CASSLATGGTSPLHF
15,TRBJ2-4,-,TRBV7-3,-,TGTGCCAGCAGCTTAACAGGGGCAGGCAAAAACATTCAGTACTTC,CASSLTGAGKNIQYF
13,TRBJ1-5,-,TRBV11-3,TRBD1,TGTGCCAGCAGCCGGACAGGGGATCAGCCCCAGCATTTT,CASSRTGDQPQHF
12,TRBJ2-1,-,TRBV7-2,-,TGTGCCAGCAGAGAAGTCGGGTCTGAGCAGTTCTTC,CASREVGSEQFF
15,TRBJ1-1,-,TRBV7-2,TRBD1,TGTGCCAGCAGCAAGGACAGGGGACGCGGCACTGAAGCTTTCTTT,CASSKDRGRGTEAFF
17,TRBJ2-7,-,TRBV5-1,-,TGCGCCAGCAGCTTCAGATCTGATCCGGGAAGCTCCTACGAGCAGTACTTC,CASSFRSDPGSSYEQYF
13,TRBJ1-3,-,TRBV30,TRBD1,TGTGCCATCGGGACAGACTCTGGAAACACCATATATTTT,CAIGTDSGNTIYF
14,TRBJ2-1,-,TRBV30,TRBD2,TGTGCCTGGGACGAACAGCGGGGTTTTAGTGAGCAGTTCTTC,CAWDEQRGFSEQFF
13,TRBJ2-5,few,TRBV11-2,-,TGTGCCAGCAGCTTGGCCAACAGGGAGACCCAGTACTTC,CASSLANRETQYF
14,TRBJ1-3,-,TRBV11-2,-,TGTGCCAGCAGCTCAGGGTTCTCTGGAAACACCATATATTTT,CASSSGFSGNTIYF
15,TRBJ1-1,few,TRBV25-1,-,TGTGCCAGCAGTGAGTCCCTCCTTATGAACACTGAAGCTTTCTTT,CASSESLLMNTEAFF
14,TRBJ2-7,few,TRBV11-3,-,TGTGCCAGCAGCTCCCCTCGACAGAGCGACGAGCAGTACTTC,CASSSPRQSDEQYF
15,TRBJ1-5,once,TRBV6-5,-,TGTGCCAGCAGTTACTCGAGAAGGGGTGAACAGCCCCAGCATTTT,CASSYSRRGEQPQHF
14,TRBJ1-4,-,TRBV6-6,TRBD1,TGTGCCAGCAGGCGACAGGGATTGAATGAAAAACTGTTTTTT,CASRRQGLNEKLFF
13,TRBJ1-2,few,TRBV19,-,TGTGCCAGTACCGGGACACTAAACTATGGCTACACCTTC,CASTGTLNYGYTF
15,TRBJ2-5,few,TRBV14,-,TGTGCCAGCAGCGACCTAGGCGGGCTCGGCGAGACCCAGTACTTC,CASSDLGGLGETQYF